The rows below give T cell receptor beta chains drawn from one sample of a study of shared clonotypes between healthy human individuals. Sequencing was performed with immunoSEQ multiplex PCR; in TCRdb, only in-frame clones are kept and a portion is missing. Of hundreds of thousands of clones in the sample, roughly 72% are singletons; the top ten hold around 13%. The specimen sequenced was PBMCs. The receptor set was obtained from a woman aged 40-49 years in good health. Some clones in this sample may be carry-over from other donors' samples. The CDR3 runs from the conserved cysteine through the conserved F or W. D genes are given only for firm matches. Clone size is given for some rows only: seen once, a few or many times, or a class if the clone is expanded.

cdr3_aa cdr3_nt j_call v_call d_call clone_size
CASGEGFHNSPLHF TGCGCCAGCGGGGAAGGTTTCCATAATTCACCCCTCCACTTT TRBJ1-6 TRBV5-1 - few
CASSQARTEYNSPLHF TGCGCCAGCAGCCAAGCGCGGACAGAATATAATTCACCCCTCCACTTT TRBJ1-6 TRBV4-3 - -
CASSLVSPGLAGARYEQYF TGTGCCAGCAGCTTAGTTTCCCCAGGACTAGCGGGAGCTAGGTACGAGCAGTACTTC TRBJ2-7 TRBV7-9 TRBD2 -
CASTGQATNTGELFF TGTGCCAGTACGGGACAGGCCACGAACACCGGGGAGCTGTTTTTT TRBJ2-2 TRBV19 TRBD1 -
CASSPDSYNEQFF TGTGCCAGCAGTCCGGACAGTTACAATGAGCAGTTCTTC TRBJ2-1 TRBV5-6 - -
CASSLEMGEHRGAVF TGTGCCAGCAGCTTAGAGATGGGGGAACACCGGGGAGCTGTTTTT TRBJ2-2 TRBV7-2 - -
CASSEGTSGSSYEQYF TGTGCCAGCAGTGAAGGGACTAGCGGGAGCTCCTACGAGCAGTACTTC TRBJ2-7 TRBV2 TRBD2 -
CASSLLDRRGSEAFF TGTGCCAGCAGTTTATTGGACAGGAGGGGGTCTGAAGCTTTCTTT TRBJ1-1 TRBV28 TRBD1 -
CASRSGTGISTGELFF TGTGCCAGCAGGTCCGGGACAGGAATTAGCACCGGGGAGCTGTTTTTT TRBJ2-2 TRBV11-2 TRBD1 -
CASFKQGKGRNTEAFF TGTGCCAGCTTTAAACAGGGGAAGGGTAGAAACACTGAAGCTTTCTTT TRBJ1-1 TRBV28 TRBD1 -
CASSEGGRRNSPLHF TGTGCCAGCAGTGAGGGGGGCAGGAGGAATTCACCCCTCCACTTT TRBJ1-6 TRBV25-1 - -
CASSSGNEQYF TGTGCCAGCAGTTCCGGAAACGAGCAGTACTTC TRBJ2-7 TRBV28 - -
CASSPGEFASEQYF TGTGCCAGCAGCCCCGGGGAGTTTGCCTCCGAGCAGTACTTC TRBJ2-7 TRBV5-1 - -
CASSSGTGVLNTEAFF TGCGCCAGCAGCTCCGGGACAGGGGTTCTGAACACTGAAGCTTTCTTT TRBJ1-1 TRBV5-1 TRBD1 few
CASSPPTGGYGYTF TGTGCCAGCTCACCACCGACCGGGGGCTATGGCTACACCTTC TRBJ1-2 TRBV18 - -
CASSYSGQGDEQFF TGTGCCAGCAGTTACTCGGGACAGGGGGATGAGCAGTTCTTC TRBJ2-1 TRBV6-5 TRBD1 -
CASTPTSGAYNEQFF TGTGCCAGCACCCCGACTAGCGGGGCTTACAATGAGCAGTTCTTC TRBJ2-1 TRBV7-2 TRBD2 -
CASSSLRSSGANVLTF TGTGCCAGCAGCTCCCTTCGGAGCTCTGGGGCCAACGTCCTGACTTTC TRBJ2-6 TRBV7-6 - -
CASSRQGDNTGELFF TGTGCCAGCAGTCGCCAGGGGGACAACACCGGGGAGCTGTTTTTT TRBJ2-2 TRBV6-5 TRBD1 -
CASSLEGNTIYF TGTGCCAGCAGCTTAGAGGGAAACACCATATATTTT TRBJ1-3 TRBV7-2 - -
CASAPGGYQETQYF TGTGCCAGCGCCCCGGGGGGGTACCAAGAGACCCAGTACTTC TRBJ2-5 TRBV7-2 TRBD2 once
CASHWDSLQETQYF TGTGCCAGCCATTGGGACAGCCTACAAGAGACCCAGTACTTC TRBJ2-5 TRBV18 TRBD1 -
CASSQLAGGPYEQYF TGTGCCAGCAGCCAGTTAGCGGGAGGACCCTACGAGCAGTACTTC TRBJ2-7 TRBV14 TRBD2 -
CASSGERGSEAFF TGTGCCAGCAGTGGGGAAAGAGGGTCGGAAGCTTTCTTT TRBJ1-1 TRBV2 - -
CASSLNGLAVKPYEQYF TGTGCCAGCAGCTTAAACGGACTAGCGGTTAAACCCTACGAGCAGTACTTC TRBJ2-7 TRBV13 TRBD2 -
CASSGTSGRVNPSTDTQYF TGCGCCAGCAGTGGGACTAGCGGGAGGGTCAACCCTAGCACAGATACGCAGTATTTT TRBJ2-3 TRBV5-1 TRBD2 -
CASSPGAGGWETQYF TGTGCCAGTAGTCCTGGAGCGGGAGGTTGGGAGACCCAGTACTTC TRBJ2-5 TRBV19 TRBD2 -
CASSPGHFQETQYF TGTGCCAGCAGCCCGGGACATTTCCAAGAGACCCAGTACTTC TRBJ2-5 TRBV7-9 - -
CATSRDRGEGFSYEQYF TGTGCCACCAGCAGAGATCGAGGGGAAGGGTTCTCCTACGAGCAGTACTTC TRBJ2-7 TRBV15 - -
CASSFRLKGQPQHF TGTGCCAGCAGCTTCAGACTGAAGGGGCAGCCCCAGCATTTT TRBJ1-5 TRBV7-2 - -
CASSPIGLAGRDEQFF TGTGCCAGCTCACCTATTGGACTAGCGGGGAGGGATGAGCAGTTCTTC TRBJ2-1 TRBV18 TRBD2 few
CSAWLSSGNTIYF TGCAGCGCCTGGCTAAGCTCTGGAAACACCATATATTTT TRBJ1-3 TRBV29-1 - once
CASSPMGLSSYEQYF TGTGCCAGCTCACCGATGGGGCTCTCCTCCTACGAGCAGTACTTC TRBJ2-7 TRBV18 - once
CASSLGMGEGTEAFF TGTGCCAGCAGCTTAGGGATGGGGGAGGGCACTGAAGCTTTCTTT TRBJ1-1 TRBV13 - -
CASSPSGAPYEQYF TGTGCCAGCAGCCCATCCGGGGCCCCCTACGAGCAGTACTTC TRBJ2-7 TRBV6-5 - -
CASSPTSGETDTQYF TGTGCCAGCTCACCTACTAGCGGGGAGACAGATACGCAGTATTTT TRBJ2-3 TRBV18 TRBD2 -
CSVGGQGDGYTF TGCAGCGTTGGTGGACAGGGAGACGGCTACACCTTC TRBJ1-2 TRBV29-1 TRBD1 -
CASSFSRTAPNTGELFF TGTGCCAGCTCATTTTCGAGGACAGCCCCGAACACCGGGGAGCTGTTTTTT TRBJ2-2 TRBV18 - -
CATSRWTSGISDTQYF TGTGCCACCAGTAGATGGACTAGCGGGATCTCAGATACGCAGTATTTT TRBJ2-3 TRBV15 TRBD2 -
CASSWGGSEQYF TGTGCCAGTAGTTGGGGGGGCTCCGAGCAGTACTTC TRBJ2-7 TRBV19 - -
CASRPSGSYEQYF TGTGCCAGCAGGCCCAGCGGTTCATACGAGCAGTACTTC TRBJ2-7 TRBV6-5 - -